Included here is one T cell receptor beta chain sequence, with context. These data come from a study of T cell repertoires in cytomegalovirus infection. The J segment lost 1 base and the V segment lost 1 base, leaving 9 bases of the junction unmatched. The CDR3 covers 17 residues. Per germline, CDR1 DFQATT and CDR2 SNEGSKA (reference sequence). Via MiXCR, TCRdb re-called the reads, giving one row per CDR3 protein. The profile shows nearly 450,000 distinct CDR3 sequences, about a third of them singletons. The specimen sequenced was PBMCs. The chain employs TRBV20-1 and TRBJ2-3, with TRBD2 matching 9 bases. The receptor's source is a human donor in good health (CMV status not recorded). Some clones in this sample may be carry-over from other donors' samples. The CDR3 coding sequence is TGCAGTGCTAGAGTTGTAGCTAGCGGGGTCGGCACAGATACGCAGTATTTT. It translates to CSARVVASGVGTDTQYF.